This T cell receptor beta chain appears in the sequencing data of a study of radiation and T cells in renal cell carcinoma. Findings and limits, study-wide: Pretreatment tumor biopsies were lacking, so baseline clonotypes are unknown.

Remarks on this clone: Its antigen is unknown.

This CDR3 region has 14 residues. Trimming removed 8 bases from V and 3 bases from J, with 16 bases in between. Germline V gene lookup returns CDR1 SEHNR and CDR2 FQNEAQ (reference sequence). Time point meaning: blood 2 weeks post-SBRT. As to treatment: 15 Gy SBRT to primary tumor, nephrectomy 4 weeks later. Using immunoSEQ multiplex PCR, the repertoire was profiled, and TCRdb retains in-frame clones only, with some absent. Of about 150,000 clones listed, about 91% were seen once; the top ten hold 10% to 15%. The chain carries TRBV7-9 and TRBJ2-5, with D tentatively TRBD2 (5 bases). The receptor's source is a woman aged 45-59 years with renal cell carcinoma. The sequenced sample was blood, obtained from a patient whose treatment included radiotherapy and nephrectomy. CDR3 region: CASAANSVKETQYF. CDR3 nucleotide sequence: TGTGCCAGCGCAGCCAATAGCGTGAAAGAGACCCAGTACTTC.